These 30 T cell receptor beta chains came from one sample sequenced in a study of Graves' ophthalmopathy and Graves' hyperthyroidism. The sequenced template was RNA, covering the TCR beta CDR3 region. In the first round, RT-PCR was carried out with HTBI primers, and a multiplex PCR formed the second round. TCRdb reprocessed the multiplex PCR reads via MiXCR and lists one record per CDR3 protein. The table includes about 480,000 distinct CDR3 sequences, roughly an eighth detected once. Specimen: blood. The receptors originated from a woman in her 30s with Graves' ophthalmopathy.

This clonotype has at least ten counts. This sequence joins TRBV5-1 and TRBJ1-1; 7 bases fit TRBD1. The germline CDR1 and CDR2 sequences are SGHRS and YFSETQ. CDR3 length: 14 amino acids. The junction had 8 bases not matched to a gene; V was cut back by 4 bases and J by 5 bases. CDR3 in DNA: TGCGCCAGCAGCGTTCGACAGGGTGGGACTGAAGCTTTCTTT. As protein: CASSVRQGGTEAFF.

The genes are TRBV2 and TRBJ1-2; maybe TRBD1 (6 bases). Germline lookup yields CDR1 SNHLY and CDR2 FYNNEI. There are 15 residues in the CDR3. Trimming pared 8 bases from V and 8 bases from J, leaving 24 bases between. In nucleotides, the CDR3 is TGTGCCAGCGGGGGAGCCACAGGGTTAAGTCTCGGCTACACCTTC. Translating gives CASGGATGLSLGYTF.

This clonotype has a count of ten or more. The chain uses TRBV27 and TRBJ1-1; D might be TRBD1 (5 bases). Trimming cost V 9 bases and J 4 bases, with 15 bases left between them. In germline, CDR1 is MNHEY, CDR2 SMNVEV (reference sequence). The CDR3 runs 13 residues. In nucleotides, the CDR3 is TGTGCCAGTCAGCTAGGGGTCTCCACTGAAGCTTTCTTT. The encoded protein is CASQLGVSTEAFF.

This clonotype was counted ten times or more. The V call is TRBV6-2 or TRBV6-3, the J call TRBJ1-1; D is unclear. The CDR3 has 11 amino acids. Germline-derived CDR1 and CDR2 are MNHEY and SVGEGT. V lost 10 bases to trimming and J lost 5 bases, with 11 bases between them. The CDR3, as DNA: TGTGCCACCGGTCGTTTGACTGAAGCTTTCTTT. Protein: CATGRLTEAFF.

Ten or more counts support this clonotype. The chain joins TRBV6-1 to TRBJ1-5; weak D call: TRBD1 (5 bases). This CDR3 spans 15 amino acids. In germline, CDR1 is MNHNS, CDR2 SASEGT. V lost 4 bases to trimming and J lost 3 bases, with 13 bases between them. The CDR3 DNA follows: TGTGCCAGCAGTGCCCTAGGGACTCTCAATCAGCCCCAGCATTTT. Amino acid sequence: CASSALGTLNQPQHF.

This clonotype was seen at least ten times. The chain recombines TRBV5-5 with TRBJ1-1, with a weak D call TRBD1 (5 bases). Germline CDR1 and CDR2: SGHKS and YYEKEE (reference sequence). The CDR3 runs 13 residues. The V gene lost 6 bases and the J gene lost 7 bases, with 16 bases spanning the gap. The CDR3 sequence: CASIPRVLNEAFF. The CDR3 nucleotides read TGTGCCAGCATACCCAGGGTGCTTAATGAAGCTTTCTTT.

At least ten counts were recorded for this clonotype. The V and J genes are TRBV7-2 and TRBJ1-3, with a possible D match to TRBD1 (5 bases). Germline CDR1 and CDR2: SGHTA and FQGNSA. The V gene lost 2 bases and the J gene lost 8 bases, with 19 bases spanning the gap. This CDR3 has 16 amino acids. CDR3 protein: CASSLRLARGVHTIYF. In DNA form, the CDR3 reads TGTGCCAGCAGCTTACGGCTAGCCCGGGGGGTGCACACCATATATTTT.

The genes are TRBV5-1 and TRBJ2-7; possibly TRBD1 for D (5 bases). Germline assignment: CDR1 SGHRS and CDR2 YFSETQ. V was cut by 0 bases and J by 3 bases, with 10 bases left in between. The CDR3 has 14 amino acids. CDR3 sequence: CASSLETAFYEQYF. As DNA, the CDR3 is TGCGCCAGCAGCTTGGAGACAGCTTTCTACGAGCAGTACTTC.

The chain uses TRBV4-1 and TRBJ1-5; D perhaps matches TRBD1 (6 bases). V was cut by 1 base and J by 7 bases, with 17 bases left in between. This CDR3 comprises 16 residues. The germline CDR1 and CDR2 sequences are MGHRA and YSYEKL. The CDR3 DNA is TGCGCCAGCAGCCAAGTTGGGAGGGGGTACGGGCAGCCCCAGCATTTT. This translates into CASSQVGRGYGQPQHF.

This clonotype occurred a few times. The CDR3: CASTYSANTGELFF. CDR3 nucleotide sequence: TGTGCCAGTACTTATAGCGCGAACACCGGGGAGCTGTTTTTT. The V call is TRBV19, the J call TRBJ2-2, with D tentatively TRBD2 (5 bases). V lost 7 bases, J lost 0 bases, and 9 bases lay in between. The CDR3 is 14 amino acids. Germline lookup yields CDR1 LNHDA and CDR2 SQIVND (reference sequence).

This clonotype was found many times. The chain employs TRBV15 and TRBJ1-2, with a weak D call TRBD1 (5 bases). The CDR3 has 12 amino acids. Germline CDR1 LNHNV, CDR2 YYDKDF (reference sequence). V dropped 5 bases and J dropped 8 bases, with 12 bases sitting between them. As DNA, the CDR3 is TGTGCCACCAGCCCCTTTCGGGGGGGCTACACCTTC. Translation gives CATSPFRGGYTF.

This clonotype was counted at least ten times. This rearrangement joins TRBV12-3 or TRBV12-4 to TRBJ2-7, with D perhaps being TRBD1 or TRBD2 (5 bases each). The germline V and J ends were trimmed by 3 bases and 7 bases, with 13 bases remaining between them. This CDR3 is built from 13 residues. CDR3 amino acids: CASSFGGWGEQYF. The CDR3 region has the DNA TGTGCCAGCAGTTTTGGGGGTTGGGGGGAGCAGTACTTC.

In its sample, this clonotype was seen many times. Because the CDR3 is missing its conserved closing phenylalanine or tryptophan, this is likely a read error. V gene TRBV5-1 combines with J gene TRBJ2-7; 10 bases agree with TRBD1. Germline V gene data show CDR1 as SGHRS and CDR2 as YFSETQ. Trimming removed 4 bases from V and 6 bases from J; junction bases left unmatched: 7. The CDR3 spans 14 residues. The CDR3 DNA sequence: TGCGCCAGCAGCCAAAACCGGGACAGGGGCGAGCAGTACCTC. It translates to CASSQNRDRGEQYL.

Here the CDR3 reads CAWSWKGGAQYF. The CDR3 nucleotides read TGTGCCTGGAGTTGGAAGGGAGGTGCGCAGTATTTT. V is TRBV30 and J is TRBJ2-3, with D tentatively TRBD2 (6 bases). This CDR3 has 12 residues. From germline, CDR1 is GTSNPN and CDR2 SVGIG (reference sequence). Trimming removed 2 bases at V and 10 bases at J, with 13 bases between.

The rearrangement uses TRBV18 and TRBJ1-3; 7 bases agree with TRBD1. This CDR3 is built from 13 residues. Losses at the gene ends were 5 bases for V and 4 bases for J; bases not matched to a gene: 2. The germline CDR1 and CDR2 sequences are KGHSH and LQKENI. CDR3 sequence (DNA): TGTGCCAGCTCATGGGACAGCGGAAACACCATATATTTT. Protein sequence: CASSWDSGNTIYF.

This clonotype was seen many times. The chain employs TRBV6-1 and TRBJ2-7; a weak D match, TRBD1 (6 bases). Per germline, CDR1 MNHNS and CDR2 SASEGT. This CDR3 has 14 amino acids. Trimming pared 6 bases from V and 5 bases from J, leaving 17 bases between. CDR3 loop: CASSSGHKVNEQYF. Written as DNA, the CDR3 is TGTGCCAGCAGCTCGGGACATAAGGTCAACGAGCAGTACTTC.

This clonotype was recorded at least ten times. The rearrangement links TRBV2 to TRBJ2-5, with 11 bases that match TRBD2. The CDR3 length is 18 residues. J was trimmed by 2 bases and V by 1 base; bases with no gene match: 9. Germline CDR1 is SNHLY and CDR2 is FYNNEI. CDR3 DNA sequence: TGTGCCAGCAGTGAAGGGAACGTGGGACTAGCGGTACAAGAGACCCAGTACTTC. Translated, it gives CASSEGNVGLAVQETQYF.

This clonotype was counted many times. The genes are TRBV20-1 and TRBJ2-7, with a possible D match to TRBD1 (5 bases). V lost 3 bases and J lost 4, with 13 bases in between. The germline V gene encodes CDR1 DFQATT and CDR2 SNEGSKA (reference sequence). CDR3 length: 13 residues. The CDR3 spells CSARGRAVYEQYF. CDR3 DNA sequence: TGCAGTGCTAGGGGCAGGGCGGTTTACGAGCAGTACTTC.

Here the CDR3 DNA reads TGTGCCAGCGGCAGACTCGACGGCAATCAGCCCCAGCATTTT. Translated, it gives CASGRLDGNQPQHF. This chain links TRBV6-1 with TRBJ1-5, with D uncertain. The CDR3 runs to 14 residues. Trimming pared 8 bases from V and 2 bases from J, leaving 13 bases between. Germline-derived CDR1 and CDR2 are MNHNS and SASEGT.

The V gene is TRBV7-2, the J gene TRBJ1-5, with no clear D. V was clipped by 4 bases and J by 9 bases, with 13 bases between them. The germline V gene has CDR1 SGHTA and CDR2 FQGNSA. There are 13 residues in the CDR3. CDR3 protein: CASSSLNRLPQHF. In nucleotides, the CDR3 is TGTGCCAGCAGCTCCCTAAACCGGCTGCCCCAGCATTTT.

The genes are TRBV10-3 and TRBJ1-1; D not resolved. With 6 bases removed from V and 2 bases from J, the gap between germline ends came to 16 bases. From germline, CDR1 is ENHRY and CDR2 SYGVKD. This CDR3 has 15 amino acids. The CDR3 spells CAISSPLNRNTEAFF. CDR3 nucleotides: TGTGCCATCAGCTCGCCACTGAACCGAAACACTGAAGCTTTCTTT.

In this sample, this clonotype turned up many times. This chain joins TRBV11-2 and TRBJ1-2; D may be TRBD1 (6 bases). The CDR3 has 12 amino acids. V was trimmed by 5 bases and J by 5 bases, leaving 9 bases between them. Germline CDR1 and CDR2: SGHAT and FQNNGV. The CDR3 here is CASSQQGYGYTF. The CDR3 DNA sequence: TGTGCCAGCAGCCAACAGGGATATGGCTACACCTTC.

This clonotype was seen repeatedly, ten times or more. V is TRBV19 and J is TRBJ1-2; weak D call: TRBD1 (5 bases). CDR3 length: 14 amino acids. The germline CDR1 and CDR2 sequences are LNHDA and SQIVND (reference sequence). V dropped 4 bases and J dropped 7 bases, with 16 bases sitting between them. CDR3 amino acids: CASSTAAGYFGYTF. CDR3 nucleotides: TGTGCCAGTAGTACCGCTGCAGGGTACTTTGGCTACACCTTC.

Comments on this clonotype: The missing conserved phenylalanine or tryptophan at the end of this CDR3 makes a read error likely. It is unclear where the CDR3 begins or ends on the DNA, so no DNA is shown, and the CDR3 is as TCRdb lists it. The chain combines TRBV5-1 with TRBJ2-1. The CDR3 adds up to 8 amino acids, both ends counted. Germline V gene sequence: CDR1 SGHRS, CDR2 YFSETQ. The CDR3 spells CASSASPS.

This clonotype occurred many times. V gene TRBV29-1 combines with J gene TRBJ1-1, with a tentative D call TRBD1 (5 bases). Germline loops: CDR1 SQVTM, CDR2 ANQGSEA. V lost 7 bases and J lost 8, with 11 bases in between. The length of the CDR3 is 10 residues. The CDR3 DNA sequence: TGCAGCGGAGCAAACAGGGAAGCTTTCTTT. It translates to CSGANREAFF.

This clonotype appeared a few times. V is TRBV18 and J is TRBJ2-2; 13 bases are a match to TRBD2. Germline V gives CDR1 KGHSH, CDR2 LQKENI. V lost 3 bases to trimming and J lost 7 bases; unmatched junction nucleotides: 8. The CDR3 totals 17 residues. The CDR3 here is CASSPGLAGEIVGELFF. CDR3 nucleotides: TGTGCCAGCTCACCCGGACTAGCGGGAGAGATTGTCGGGGAGCTGTTTTTT.

This clonotype was recorded at least ten times. The chain combines TRBV24-1 with TRBJ2-3, with D tentatively TRBD2 (6 bases). Germline values: CDR1 KGHDR, CDR2 SFDVKD. The CDR3 runs to 12 residues. V lost 0 bases to trimming and J lost 9 bases, with 6 bases between them. In DNA form, the CDR3 reads TGTGCCACCAGTGATTTGGGAGGGACGCAGTATTTT. This encodes CATSDLGGTQYF.

This clonotype was found many times. CDR3 in DNA: TGTGCCACCAGTGATCAACAGGGGCGGGAGACCCAGTACTTC. It codes for CATSDQQGRETQYF. The chain combines TRBV24-1 with TRBJ2-5, with 7 bases that match TRBD1. The CDR3 runs 14 residues. CDR1 is KGHDR and CDR2 is SFDVKD in the germline V gene. Germline trimming cut 3 bases from V and 5 bases from J; bases unmatched to any gene: 5.

This clonotype was recorded many times. The J gene is TRBJ2-5, the V gene TRBV28, with D tentatively TRBD2 (6 bases). The CDR3 contains 16 residues. V shed 5 bases and J shed 7 bases, with 23 bases lying between them. CDR1 is MDHEN and CDR2 is SYDVKM in the germline V gene. The CDR3 DNA reads as TGTGCCAGCAGTAACGCGGGACCGGCTTTATTTGGGACCCAGTACTTC. It is translated as CASSNAGPALFGTQYF.

This clonotype was seen more than once but under ten times. The genes are TRBV27 and TRBJ2-4; the D is unclear. Germline CDR1 MNHEY, CDR2 SMNVEV (reference sequence). Trimming shortened V by 5 bases and J by 7 bases, and 12 bases separated the two germline ends. There are 13 residues in the CDR3. CDR3 nucleotides: TGTGCCAGCAGTGGGGATAGCCACAACATTCAGTACTTC. This gives the protein CASSGDSHNIQYF.